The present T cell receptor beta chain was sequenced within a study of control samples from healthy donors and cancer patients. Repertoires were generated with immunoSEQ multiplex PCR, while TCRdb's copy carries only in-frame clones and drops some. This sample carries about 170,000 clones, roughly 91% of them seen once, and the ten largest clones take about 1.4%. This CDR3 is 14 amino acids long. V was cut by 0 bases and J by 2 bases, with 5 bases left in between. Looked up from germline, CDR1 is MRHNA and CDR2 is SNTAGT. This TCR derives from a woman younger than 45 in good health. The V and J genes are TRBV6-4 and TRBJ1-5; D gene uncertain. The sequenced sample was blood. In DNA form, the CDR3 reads TGTGCCAGCAGTGACTCTAGGGGCAATCAGCCCCAGCATTTT. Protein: CASSDSRGNQPQHF.